This T cell receptor beta chain was sequenced during a study of cytomegalovirus exposure and HLA in healthy donors. The CDR3 consists of 15 residues. Germline values: CDR1 MDHEN, CDR2 SYDVKM. J gave up 3 bases and V 6 bases, and 7 bases lay outside the gene matches. The primer mix had 60 Vbeta and 13 Jbeta primers. Sequencing was performed with immunoSEQ multiplex PCR; in TCRdb, only in-frame clones are kept and a portion is missing. This sample's table reports about 130,000 clones. V usage is TRBV28 and J usage is TRBJ1-4; 7 nucleotides agree with TRBD1. Source material: PBMCs. This sequence was found in a woman aged 55-70 years in good health and CMV-seronegative. CDR3 bases: TGTGCCAGCAGCCGCGTCGGGACAGCTAATGAAAAACTGTTTTTT. Protein: CASSRVGTANEKLFF.